A single sample gave rise to the 32 T cell receptor beta chains below, sequenced in a study of blood T cell repertoires in COVID-19. Generated by immunoSEQ multiplex PCR, the TCRdb table keeps only in-frame clones and is missing some. Here the sample spans roughly 200,000 clones, about 83% being singletons. The sample taken for sequencing was peripheral blood. The receptors derive from a woman in her sixties or seventies with active or convalescent COVID-19.

This chain connects TRBV30 to TRBJ2-1; D might be TRBD1 (6 bases). This CDR3 spans 16 amino acids. CDR1 GTSNPN and CDR2 SVGIG come from the germline V gene (reference sequence). Trimming took 2 bases from V and 0 from J, leaving 14 bases between them. The CDR3 sequence: CAWSFRGRGSYNEQFF. The CDR3 DNA sequence: TGTGCCTGGAGTTTTCGCGGCAGGGGCTCCTACAATGAGCAGTTCTTC.

The rearrangement links TRBV12-5 to TRBJ2-7; 8 nucleotides align to TRBD2. Germline loops: CDR1 LGHNT, CDR2 FRNRAP. The CDR3 runs 15 residues. Trimming at V came to 5 bases and at J to 3 bases, leaving 9 bases not matched to a gene. The CDR3, as DNA: TGTGCTAGTGGTGCGGGGGGCCCCCTAAGCTACGAGCAGTACTTC. This sequence encodes CASGAGGPLSYEQYF.

The DNA of the CDR3 is TGTGCCAGCAGTGAAGGGGGCGGCTCAGGCAGGGGCTACACCTTC. Its protein product is CASSEGGGSGRGYTF. This chain uses TRBV6-1 with TRBJ1-2; maybe TRBD1 (5 bases). The V gene's germline CDR1 is MNHNS and CDR2 SASEGT. Trimming shortened V by 1 base and J by 8 bases, and 17 bases separated the two germline ends. The CDR3 is 15 amino acids.

V gene TRBV5-1 combines with J gene TRBJ1-2, with TRBD1 matching 7 bases. The V gene end was trimmed by 4 bases and the J gene end by 8 bases; junction bases not matched to a gene: 11. The CDR3 length is 14 residues. Germline V lookup: CDR1 SGHRS, CDR2 YFSETQ. CDR3: CASSRDSNSGGYTF. Here the CDR3 DNA reads TGCGCCAGCAGCCGGGACAGCAATTCGGGAGGCTACACCTTC.

The DNA for the CDR3 is TGCGCCAGCAGCTTGGATGGGCGGGACTCCGGGGAGCTGTTTTTT. This codes for CASSLDGRDSGELFF. The V and J genes are TRBV5-1 and TRBJ2-2; the D gene is possibly TRBD2 (6 bases). This CDR3 spans 15 amino acids. V lost 0 bases and J 6 bases, leaving 12 bases between the germline ends. Germline assignment: CDR1 SGHRS and CDR2 YFSETQ.

This sequence joins TRBV9 and TRBJ2-5; 7 positions agree with TRBD2. The V segment lost 4 bases and the J segment 0 bases; nucleotides outside the gene matches: 6. Per germline, CDR1 SGDLS and CDR2 YYNGEE. The CDR3 has 15 amino acids. The CDR3 here is CASSKSSGYQETQYF. The CDR3 nucleotides are TGTGCCAGCAGCAAATCTAGCGGATACCAAGAGACCCAGTACTTC.

The chain links TRBV28 to TRBJ2-7; a possible D gene is TRBD1 (5 bases). Germline CDR1 MDHEN, CDR2 SYDVKM. V lost 2 bases, J lost 2 bases, and 19 bases lay in between. CDR3 length: 17 residues. In nucleotides, the CDR3 is TGTGCCAGCAGTTTAGTCCCCCCAGGGTTTGGGGCCTACGAGCAGTACTTC. This gives the protein CASSLVPPGFGAYEQYF. The full variable domain, its missing parts supplied by reference TRBV28 and TRBJ2-7, is DVKVTQSSRYLVKRTGEKVFLECVQDMDHENMFWYRQDPGLGLRLIYFSYDVKMKEKGDIPEGYSVSREKKERFSLILESASTNQTSMYLCASSLVPPGFGAYEQYFGPGTRLTVT.

The V and J genes are TRBV19 and TRBJ2-1, with 8 bases fitting TRBD2. The germline CDR1 and CDR2 sequences are LNHDA and SQIVND (reference sequence). Trimming cost V 3 bases and J 7 bases; bases outside gene matches: 8. The CDR3 contains 15 residues. CDR3 protein: CASSMTGGGGNEQFF. The CDR3 DNA sequence: TGTGCCAGTAGTATGACGGGAGGGGGGGGTAATGAGCAGTTCTTC.

The chain combines TRBV28 with TRBJ2-7; TRBD2 might be the D (7 bases). Germline CDR1 MDHEN, CDR2 SYDVKM. The CDR3 spans 17 residues. V gave up 6 bases and J gave up 1 base, with 22 bases separating them. CDR3 loop: CASRVGGGGTSSYEQYF. As DNA, the CDR3 is TGTGCCAGCAGAGTAGGGGGGGGCGGGACCTCTTCCTACGAGCAGTACTTC.

The rearrangement links TRBV5-1 to TRBJ2-7, with D tentatively TRBD2 (5 bases). Germline V gene sequence: CDR1 SGHRS, CDR2 YFSETQ. This CDR3 is built from 18 residues. V was trimmed by 0 bases and J by 9 bases, leaving 28 bases between them. CDR3 in DNA: TGCGCCAGCAGCTTGGGGGTGAGGGTTGTCGGAAGAACCGGAACGCAGTACTTC. Its protein product is CASSLGVRVVGRTGTQYF.

The rearrangement uses TRBV7-9 and TRBJ2-3; possibly TRBD2 for D (5 bases). The length of the CDR3 is 15 residues. Trimming removed 0 bases from V and 2 bases from J, with 9 bases in between. Germline lookup yields CDR1 SEHNR and CDR2 FQNEAQ (reference sequence). CDR3 DNA: TGTGCCAGCAGCTTAGCGTCAGCGGACACAGATACGCAGTATTTT. Translation: CASSLASADTDTQYF.

The chain couples TRBV6-5 to TRBJ1-1; D may be TRBD1 (5 bases). The germline CDR1 and CDR2 sequences are MNHEY and SVGAGI. Trimming cost V 0 bases and J 4 bases, with 12 bases left between them. CDR3 length: 15 amino acids. The chain's CDR3 is CASSYSAGMATEAFF. The CDR3 DNA is TGTGCCAGCAGTTACTCGGCAGGGATGGCCACTGAAGCTTTCTTT.

V usage is TRBV6-6 and J usage is TRBJ1-1; 8 positions agree with TRBD1. The CDR3 covers 14 residues. The V and J ends lost 6 bases and 2 bases, in that order; junction bases with no gene match: 5. CDR1 and CDR2 from the germline V gene are MNHNY and SVGAGI (reference sequence). CDR3: CASRLTGANTEAFF. The DNA of the CDR3 is TGTGCCAGCAGACTGACAGGGGCTAACACTGAAGCTTTCTTT.

The chain is built from TRBV5-1 and TRBJ1-1; 10 bases fit TRBD1. The germline gives CDR1 SGHRS, CDR2 YFSETQ. The junction had 11 bases not matched to a gene; V was cut back by 4 bases and J by 5 bases. The CDR3 runs 16 residues. The CDR3 DNA reads TGCGCCAGCAGCCCTTTCCGACAGGGGGCCATGACTGAAGCTTTCTTT. This translates into CASSPFRQGAMTEAFF.

The chain carries TRBV9 and TRBJ2-1; 7 nucleotides agree with TRBD2. Germline CDR1 SGDLS, CDR2 YYNGEE. The V and J ends lost 0 bases and 7 bases, in that order; junction bases with no gene match: 13. The CDR3 extends over 17 amino acids. CDR3 bases: TGTGCCAGCAGCGTAGAAGGTAGCGGGTCCTTCAGGAATGAGCAGTTCTTC. This codes for CASSVEGSGSFRNEQFF.

The chain joins TRBV27 to TRBJ1-3, with unresolved D. The CDR3 has 15 amino acids. Trimming removed 5 bases from V and 0 bases from J, with 11 bases in between. Germline assignment: CDR1 MNHEY and CDR2 SMNVEV (reference sequence). The CDR3 here is CASSPTAPSGNTIYF. The CDR3 coding sequence is TGTGCCAGCAGTCCTACCGCTCCCTCTGGAAACACCATATATTTT.

The V gene is TRBV2, the J gene TRBJ2-7; D possibly corresponds to TRBD1 (6 bases). The CDR3 is 12 amino acids. With 4 bases removed from V and 5 bases from J, the gap between germline ends came to 9 bases. Germline V gene data show CDR1 as SNHLY and CDR2 as FYNNEI. The DNA for the CDR3 is TGTGCCAGCAGTGGGGACACAGACGAGCAGTACTTC. It translates to CASSGDTDEQYF.

V usage is TRBV6-5 and J usage is TRBJ2-2; the D gene is possibly TRBD1 (8 bases). The CDR3 sequence is 15 residues long. CDR1 and CDR2 from the germline V gene are MNHEY and SVGAGI. The V end was cut by 7 bases, the J end by 3 bases, with 15 bases between. Written as DNA, the CDR3 is TGTGCCAGCAATAGACAGGGGAGGGACACCGGGGAGCTGTTTTTT. Translating gives CASNRQGRDTGELFF.

The rearrangement joins TRBV7-2 to TRBJ1-6, with a possible D match to TRBD1 (6 bases). With 2 bases removed from V and 7 bases from J, the gap between germline ends came to 12 bases. Germline V gene sequence: CDR1 SGHTA, CDR2 FQGNSA. This CDR3 has 15 residues. In DNA, the CDR3 is TGTGCCAGCAGCTTACAGGGAAGGGGGAATTCACCCCTCCACTTT. Encoded protein: CASSLQGRGNSPLHF.

The V call is TRBV10-3, the J call TRBJ2-1; 9 bases fit TRBD1. In germline, CDR1 is ENHRY, CDR2 SYGVKD. This CDR3 spans 16 amino acids. V shed 0 bases, J shed 7 bases, and the junction held 7 bases outside the gene matches. CDR3: CAISESNRGRSNEQFF. CDR3 in DNA: TGTGCCATCAGTGAGTCTAACAGGGGGCGTAGTAATGAGCAGTTCTTC.

This clone was counted a single time. This sample includes further DNA sequences coding for the same CDR3. The V call is TRBV12-3 or TRBV12-4, the J call TRBJ1-1, with 7 bases aligning to TRBD1. The length of the CDR3 is 13 residues. V shed 6 bases, J shed 1 base, and the junction held 2 bases outside the gene matches. The CDR3: CASSRTGNTEAFF. The CDR3, as DNA: TGTGCCAGCAGCCGGACAGGGAACACTGAAGCTTTCTTT.

This CDR3 is CASTTLVANEQFF. The DNA for the CDR3 is TGTGCCAGCACCACTTTGGTAGCCAATGAGCAGTTCTTC. The chain uses TRBV28 and TRBJ2-1; D remains ambiguous. CDR1 and CDR2 from the germline V gene are MDHEN and SYDVKM. V lost 7 bases and J 6 bases, leaving 13 bases between the germline ends. The CDR3 extends over 13 amino acids.

The chain employs TRBV3-1 (or the pseudogene TRBV3-2) and TRBJ1-6; D is unresolved. The CDR3 runs 14 residues. V was shortened by 4 bases and J by 7 bases, with 11 bases between the two germline ends. Germline V gives CDR1 LGHDT, CDR2 YNNKEL (reference sequence). The DNA for the CDR3 is TGTGCCAGCAGCCGACACATGAAAAATTCACCCCTCCACTTT. It yields the protein CASSRHMKNSPLHF.

The genes are TRBV4-2 and TRBJ2-4, with TRBD2 matching 12 bases. The CDR3 has 18 amino acids. Germline CDR1 reads LGHNA; CDR2 reads YNFKEQ. V trimming: 0 bases; J trimming: 3 bases; junction bases outside the gene matches: 6. The CDR3 DNA sequence: TGTGCCAGCAGCCAAGAAACTAGCGGGAGGTACGACAAAAACATTCAGTACTTC. It translates to CASSQETSGRYDKNIQYF.

The CDR3 is CASTFASGRNTGELFF. The CDR3 DNA follows: TGTGCCAGCACCTTCGCTAGCGGGAGGAACACCGGGGAGCTGTTTTTT. The chain joins TRBV19 to TRBJ2-2; 10 bases align to TRBD2. The CDR3 loop spans 16 amino acids. The germline V gene has CDR1 LNHDA and CDR2 SQIVND (reference sequence). Germline trimming cut 9 bases from V and 1 base from J; bases unmatched to any gene: 8.

The J gene is TRBJ1-1, the V gene TRBV6-5; 7 bases match TRBD1. J lost 7 bases, V lost 5 bases, and 13 bases had no gene match. Germline CDR1 reads MNHEY; CDR2 reads SVGAGI. This CDR3 contains 15 residues. For the CDR3, the DNA is TGTGCCAGCAGTCTGAGGACAGGACGTAAGAGTGAAGCTTTCTTT. This sequence encodes CASSLRTGRKSEAFF.

This rearrangement joins TRBV11-3 to TRBJ2-1; TRBD1 aligns across 11 bases. Germline lookup yields CDR1 SGHNT and CDR2 YENEEA. The CDR3 consists of 15 residues. Losses at the gene ends were 5 bases for V and 6 bases for J; bases not matched to a gene: 6. Written as DNA, the CDR3 is TGTGCCAGCAGCCCCAGGACAGGGGGCCGCAATGAGCAGTTCTTC. Its protein is CASSPRTGGRNEQFF. The full variable domain, with the rest looked up from reference TRBV11-3 and TRBJ2-1, is EAGVVQSPRYKIIEKKQPVAFWCNPISGHNTLYWYLQNLGQGPELLIRYENEEAVDDSQLPKDRFSAERLKGVDSTLKIQPAELGDSAVYLCASSPRTGGRNEQFFGPGTRLTVL.

The rearrangement uses TRBV11-2 and TRBJ2-1; D might be TRBD2 (6 bases). The germline CDR1 and CDR2 sequences are SGHAT and FQNNGV. V was cut by 3 bases and J by 3 bases, with 12 bases left in between. The CDR3 contains 15 residues. The CDR3 DNA follows: TGTGCCAGCAGCTTTAGGAGACTAGACTACAATGAGCAGTTCTTC. Protein sequence: CASSFRRLDYNEQFF.

This chain joins TRBV5-4 and TRBJ2-5, with TRBD1 matching over 7 bases. Germline V CDR1 and CDR2: SGHNT, YYREEE (reference sequence). This CDR3 has 14 residues. V lost 4 bases to trimming and J lost 1 base; unmatched junction nucleotides: 4. CDR3 DNA: TGTGCCAGCAGCACCGGGACAGCCCAAGAGACCCAGTACTTC. Amino acid sequence: CASSTGTAQETQYF.

The rearrangement links TRBV7-9 to TRBJ2-7; 8 nucleotides line up with TRBD1. V lost 3 bases, J lost 7 bases, and 8 bases stayed unmatched. Germline V gene lookup returns CDR1 SEHNR and CDR2 FQNEAQ (reference sequence). The CDR3 consists of 14 residues. CDR3 coding DNA: TGTGCCAGCAGCTTGCAGGACAGGGTCCAAGAGCAGTACTTC. Residues: CASSLQDRVQEQYF.

V is TRBV4-2 and J is TRBJ2-2, with 10 positions matching TRBD2. CDR1 is LGHNA, CDR2 YNFKEQ, per germline. V trimming: 0 bases; J trimming: 7 bases; junction bases outside the gene matches: 11. The CDR3 is 18 residues long. The CDR3 loop is CASSQDDPVAGGGGELFF. The CDR3 DNA sequence: TGTGCCAGCAGCCAAGATGACCCAGTAGCGGGAGGTGGCGGGGAGCTGTTTTTT.

V is TRBV29-1 and J is TRBJ2-3, with D possibly matching TRBD2 (6 bases). V dropped 7 bases and J dropped 6 bases, with 17 bases sitting between them. The CDR3 runs 13 residues. Germline V gene data show CDR1 as SQVTM and CDR2 as ANQGSEA. CDR3: CSAHAGSRDTQYF. CDR3 nucleotides: TGCAGCGCTCACGCGGGGAGCAGGGATACGCAGTATTTT.